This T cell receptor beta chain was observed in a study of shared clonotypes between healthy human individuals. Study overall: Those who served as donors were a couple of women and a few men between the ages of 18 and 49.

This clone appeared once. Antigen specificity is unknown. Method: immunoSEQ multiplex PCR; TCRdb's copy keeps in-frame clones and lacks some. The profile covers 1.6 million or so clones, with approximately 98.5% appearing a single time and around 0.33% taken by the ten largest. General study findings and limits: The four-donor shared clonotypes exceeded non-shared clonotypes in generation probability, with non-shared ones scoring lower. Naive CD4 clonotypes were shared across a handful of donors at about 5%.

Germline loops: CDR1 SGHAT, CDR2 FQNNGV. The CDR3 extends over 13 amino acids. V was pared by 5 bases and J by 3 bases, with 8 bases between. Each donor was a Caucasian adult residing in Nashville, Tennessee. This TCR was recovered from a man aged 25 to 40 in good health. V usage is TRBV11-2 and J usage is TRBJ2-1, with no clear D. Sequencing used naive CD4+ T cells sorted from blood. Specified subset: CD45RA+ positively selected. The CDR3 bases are TGTGCCAGCAGCGGATACTACTACAATGAGCAGTTCTTC. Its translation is CASSGYYYNEQFF.